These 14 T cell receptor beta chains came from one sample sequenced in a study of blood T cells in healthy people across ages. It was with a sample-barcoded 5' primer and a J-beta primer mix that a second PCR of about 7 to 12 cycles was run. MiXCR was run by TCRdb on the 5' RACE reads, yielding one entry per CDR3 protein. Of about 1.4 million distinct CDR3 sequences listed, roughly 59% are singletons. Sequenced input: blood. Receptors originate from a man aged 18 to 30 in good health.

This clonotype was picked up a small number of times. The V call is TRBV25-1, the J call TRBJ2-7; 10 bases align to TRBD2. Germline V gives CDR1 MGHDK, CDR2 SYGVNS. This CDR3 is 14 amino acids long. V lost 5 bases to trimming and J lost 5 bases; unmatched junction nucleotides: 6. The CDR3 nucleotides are TGTGCCAGCAGTTTAGCGGGAGGCTTAAACGAGCAGTACTTC. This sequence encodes CASSLAGGLNEQYF.

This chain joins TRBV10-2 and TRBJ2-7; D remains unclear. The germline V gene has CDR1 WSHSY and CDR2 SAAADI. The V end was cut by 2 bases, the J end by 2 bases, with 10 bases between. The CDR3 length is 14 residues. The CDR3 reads CASSEVWGTYEQYF. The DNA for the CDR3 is TGCGCCAGCAGTGAGGTTTGGGGAACCTACGAGCAGTACTTC.

CDR3 sequence: CASSLGLQKSTDTQYF. The DNA for the CDR3 is TGTGCCAGCAGCTTGGGCCTACAGAAGTCCACAGATACGCAGTATTTT. This chain links TRBV7-9 with TRBJ2-3; no clear D. This CDR3 is built from 16 residues. Trimming removed 3 bases from V and 2 bases from J, with 15 bases in between. CDR1 and CDR2 (germline): SEHNR, FQNEAQ (reference sequence). Supplemented by reference TRBV7-9 and TRBJ2-3, the full variable domain reads DTGVSQNPRHKITKRGQNVTFRCDPISEHNRLYWYRQTLGQGPEFLTYFQNEAQLEKSRLLSDRFSAERPKGSFSTLEIQRTEQGDSAMYLCASSLGLQKSTDTQYFGPGTRLTVL.

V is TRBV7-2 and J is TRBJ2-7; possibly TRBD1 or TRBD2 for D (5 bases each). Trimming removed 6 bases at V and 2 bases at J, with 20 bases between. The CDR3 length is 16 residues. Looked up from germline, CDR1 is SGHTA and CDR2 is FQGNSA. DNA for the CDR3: TGTGCCAGCAGGGGGACCGGATACGGGCTTACCTACGAGCAGTACTTC. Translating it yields CASRGTGYGLTYEQYF.

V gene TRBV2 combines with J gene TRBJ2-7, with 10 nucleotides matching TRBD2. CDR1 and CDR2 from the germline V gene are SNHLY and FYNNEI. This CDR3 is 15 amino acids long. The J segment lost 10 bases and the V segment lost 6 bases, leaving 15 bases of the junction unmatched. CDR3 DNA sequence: TGTGCCAGCAGGACAGGGACTAGCGCCAATAGCCCCCAGTACTTC. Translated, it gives CASRTGTSANSPQYF.

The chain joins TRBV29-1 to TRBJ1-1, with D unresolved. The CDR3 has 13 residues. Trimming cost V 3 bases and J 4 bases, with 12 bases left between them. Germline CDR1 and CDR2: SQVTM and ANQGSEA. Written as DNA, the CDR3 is TGCAGCGTTGACGGGAGTCTCGGCACTGAAGCTTTCTTT. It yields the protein CSVDGSLGTEAFF.

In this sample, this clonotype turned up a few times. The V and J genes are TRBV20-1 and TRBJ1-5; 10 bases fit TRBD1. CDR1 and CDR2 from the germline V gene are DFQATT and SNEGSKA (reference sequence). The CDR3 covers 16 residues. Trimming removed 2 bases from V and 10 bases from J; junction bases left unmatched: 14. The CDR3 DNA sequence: TGCAGTGCTAGAAACTCGGACAGGGGGTGGTCTTCTCCCCAGCATTTT. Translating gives CSARNSDRGWSSPQHF.

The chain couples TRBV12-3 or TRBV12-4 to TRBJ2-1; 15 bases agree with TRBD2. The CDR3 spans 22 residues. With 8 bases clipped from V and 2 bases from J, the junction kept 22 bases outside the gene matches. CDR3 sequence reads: CASGPGQVGLAGGPGTYNEQFF. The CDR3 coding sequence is TGTGCCAGCGGACCGGGACAGGTGGGACTAGCGGGAGGTCCAGGGACCTACAATGAGCAGTTCTTC.

The CDR3 DNA reads as TGTGCCAGCAGCTCCCAAGCGCAGGGCCCCTACGAGCAGTACTTC. It translates to CASSSQAQGPYEQYF. The chain joins TRBV28 to TRBJ2-5; tentative D call: TRBD1 (5 bases). TRBJ2-7 matches the DNA end more closely, so the J call is doubtful. This CDR3 is 15 amino acids long. The germline gives CDR1 MDHEN, CDR2 SYDVKM.

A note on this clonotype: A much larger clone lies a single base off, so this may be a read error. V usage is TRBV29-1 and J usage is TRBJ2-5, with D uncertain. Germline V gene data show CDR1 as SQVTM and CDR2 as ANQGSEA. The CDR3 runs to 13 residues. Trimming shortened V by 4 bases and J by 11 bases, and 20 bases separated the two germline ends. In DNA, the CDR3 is TGCAGCGTTGCTGCGCGCATTGGGAATGAGCAGTACTTC. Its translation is CSVAARIGNEQYF.

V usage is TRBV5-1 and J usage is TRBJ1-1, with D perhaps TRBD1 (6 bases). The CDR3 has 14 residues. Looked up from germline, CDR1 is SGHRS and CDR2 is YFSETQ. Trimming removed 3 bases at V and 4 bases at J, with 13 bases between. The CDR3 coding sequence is TGCGCCAGCAGCTCCACAGGGCAGGGCACTGAAGCTTTCTTT. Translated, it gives CASSSTGQGTEAFF.

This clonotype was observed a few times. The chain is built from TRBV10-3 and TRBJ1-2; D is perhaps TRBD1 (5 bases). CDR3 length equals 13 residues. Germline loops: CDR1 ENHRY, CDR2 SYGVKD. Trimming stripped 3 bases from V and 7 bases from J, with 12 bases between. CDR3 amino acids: CAISEQVAGGYTF. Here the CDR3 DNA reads TGTGCCATCAGTGAACAGGTCGCAGGTGGCTACACCTTC.

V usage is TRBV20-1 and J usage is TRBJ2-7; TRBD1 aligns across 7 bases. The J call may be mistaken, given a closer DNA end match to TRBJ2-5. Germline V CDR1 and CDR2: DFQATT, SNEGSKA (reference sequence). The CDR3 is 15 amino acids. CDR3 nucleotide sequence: TGCAGTGCCATGGGACAGCTTAAAATTCAAGAGACCCAGTACTTC. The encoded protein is CSAMGQLKIQETQYF.

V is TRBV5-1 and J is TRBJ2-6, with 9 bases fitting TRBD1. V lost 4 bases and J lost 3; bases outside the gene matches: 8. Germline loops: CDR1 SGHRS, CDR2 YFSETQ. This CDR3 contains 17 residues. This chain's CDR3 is CASSQPQGAVGANVLTF. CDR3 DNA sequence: TGCGCCAGCAGCCAACCACAGGGGGCTGTTGGGGCCAACGTCCTGACTTTC.